These 3 T cell receptor beta chains came from one sample sequenced in a study of siplizumab effects on memory and regulatory T cells. This table comes from immunoSEQ multiplex PCR, and its TCRdb copy is limited to in-frame clones, with some not included. The data contain 70,000 to 100,000 clones, around 95% of them seen just once; the ten biggest clones take up 0.031%. The sample comprised naive CD4+ T cells sorted from blood. Every receptor here comes from a human donor in good health.

The V gene is TRBV6-1, the J gene TRBJ1-1, with D perhaps TRBD1 (5 bases). V was clipped by 8 bases and J by 0 bases, with 10 bases between them. This CDR3 has 13 amino acids. CDR1 and CDR2 (germline): MNHNS, SASEGT. The CDR3 region has the DNA TGTGCCAGCGGGTTCAGGGTGAACACTGAAGCTTTCTTT. Residues: CASGFRVNTEAFF.

With respect to this clone: The sample carries other DNA sequences with the same CDR3. The rearrangement joins TRBV30 to TRBJ1-1; D not certain. Germline V gene sequence: CDR1 GTSNPN, CDR2 SVGIG (reference sequence). The CDR3 is 16 amino acids. V lost 0 bases and J lost 6, with 20 bases in between. In DNA, the CDR3 is TGTGCCTGGAGTGTTTTGAAAAGGGAGTCGGGTCCTGAAGCTTTCTTT. Its protein is CAWSVLKRESGPEAFF.

V gene TRBV19 combines with J gene TRBJ1-5, with D possibly matching TRBD1 (5 bases). V was shortened by 5 bases and J by 4 bases, with 24 bases between the two germline ends. This CDR3 spans 18 amino acids. From germline, CDR1 is LNHDA and CDR2 SQIVND (reference sequence). The CDR3 protein is CASSGVASGGRRNQPQHF. CDR3 nucleotide sequence: TGTGCCAGTAGTGGCGTAGCGTCTGGGGGGAGGAGGAATCAGCCCCAGCATTTT.